This is a list of T cell receptor beta chains from one sample in a study of control samples from healthy donors and cancer patients. TCRdb's table, derived via immunoSEQ multiplex PCR, lists solely in-frame clones and lacks some. This table has tens of thousands of clones, 90% appearing once. What was sequenced was blood. The receptor source for this set is a woman under 30 in good health. Both conserved end residues are part of each CDR3. Fields, in order: J gene, V gene, clone size, D gene, CDR3 protein, CDR3 DNA. A D gene is named only where the DNA matches it firmly. A row's size may be missing; if present it is once, few, many or a size class.

TRBJ1-1 | TRBV9 | once | - | CASSVSQENTEAFF | TGTGCCAGCAGCGTAAGTCAGGAGAACACTGAAGCTTTCTTT
TRBJ1-1 | TRBV6-5 | - | - | CASSSPWGDTEAFF | TGTGCCAGCAGCTCCCCCTGGGGGGACACTGAAGCTTTCTTT
TRBJ1-4 | TRBV3-1/TRBV3-2 | - | - | CASSQDLPEGPNEKLFF | TGTGCCAGCAGCCAAGATCTCCCGGAGGGGCCTAATGAAAAACTGTTTTTT
TRBJ1-1 | TRBV5-4 | - | TRBD1 | CASSLGGQEGTEAFF | TGTGCCAGCAGCTTAGGCGGACAGGAGGGCACTGAAGCTTTCTTT
TRBJ1-2 | TRBV5-1 | - | - | CASSVGPLNYGYTF | TGCGCCAGCAGTGTGGGGCCACTTAACTATGGCTACACCTTC
TRBJ1-4 | TRBV6-5 | - | - | CASSYGGLGEKLFF | TGTGCCAGCAGTTACGGGGGATTGGGTGAAAAACTGTTTTTT
TRBJ1-2 | TRBV12-3/TRBV12-4 | - | - | CASRAILSSGYTF | TGTGCCAGCAGGGCAATACTCTCAAGTGGCTACACCTTC
TRBJ1-1 | TRBV18 | - | TRBD1 | CASSPFGQGGTEAFF | TGTGCCAGCTCACCTTTCGGACAGGGGGGGACTGAAGCTTTCTTT
TRBJ2-2 | TRBV4-1 | - | TRBD2 | CASRRTSLAGGRTGELFF | TGCGCCAGCAGGAGGACCTCTCTAGCGGGGGGTCGCACCGGGGAGCTGTTTTTT
TRBJ1-2 | TRBV5-4 | - | TRBD1 | CASSFGVAMAGGMGYTF | TGTGCCAGCAGCTTCGGAGTAGCGATGGCAGGGGGCATGGGCTACACCTTC
TRBJ1-5 | TRBV7-9 | - | - | CASSGTGNQPQHF | TGTGCCAGCAGCGGAACAGGGAATCAGCCCCAGCATTTT
TRBJ2-1 | TRBV2 | - | - | CASSERGASSYNEQFF | TGTGCCAGCAGTGAAAGGGGGGCCAGCTCCTACAATGAGCAGTTCTTC
TRBJ2-2 | TRBV6-5 | - | - | CASSSNTGELFF | TGTGCCAGCAGCAGTAACACCGGGGAGCTGTTTTTT
TRBJ1-1 | TRBV7-3 | - | - | CASSFIRKLTEAFF | TGTGCCAGCAGCTTCATTAGAAAGCTGACTGAAGCTTTCTTT
TRBJ2-7 | TRBV9 | - | TRBD2 | CASSVGQGLPYEQYF | TGTGCCAGCAGCGTAGGGCAGGGACTACCCTACGAGCAGTACTTC
TRBJ1-5 | TRBV7-6 | - | - | CASSSFVGGQPQHF | TGTGCCAGCAGCTCGTTCGTTGGGGGGCAGCCCCAGCATTTT
TRBJ1-2 | TRBV7-8 | - | TRBD1 | CASSLARAGQGHGYTF | TGTGCCAGCAGCTTAGCGAGGGCGGGACAGGGGCATGGCTACACCTTC
TRBJ2-1 | TRBV12-3/TRBV12-4 | once | - | CASSLLGEQFF | TGTGCCAGCAGCCTACTGGGTGAGCAGTTCTTC
TRBJ1-1 | TRBV11-2 | - | - | CASVLMALNTEAFF | TGTGCCAGCGTCCTGATGGCCTTGAACACTGAAGCTTTCTTT
TRBJ1-5 | TRBV13 | - | - | CASSLEGQPQHF | TGTGCCAGCAGCTTGGAGGGTCAGCCCCAGCATTTT
TRBJ1-1 | TRBV3-1/TRBV3-2 | - | - | CASSPEVGAGAFF | TGTGCCAGCAGCCCGGAAGTGGGGGCCGGAGCTTTCTTT
TRBJ1-2 | TRBV29-1 | - | - | CSVVVGGNYGHTF | TGCAGCGTCGTGGTGGGGGGGAACTATGGCCACACCTTC
TRBJ2-2 | TRBV6-6 | once | TRBD2 | CASIRLAGASGTGELFF | TGTGCCAGCATTCGACTAGCGGGGGCCTCGGGAACCGGGGAGCTGTTTTTT
TRBJ2-7 | TRBV4-2 | - | - | CASSQDILSSYEQYF | TGTGCCAGCAGCCAAGATATATTATCGTCCTACGAGCAGTACTTC
TRBJ1-1 | TRBV2 | - | - | CTSSEDRNTEAFF | TGTACCAGCAGTGAGGACAGGAACACTGAAGCTTTCTTT
TRBJ1-5 | TRBV7-8 | - | - | CASSLARAGGQPQHF | TGTGCCAGCAGCTTAGCGAGGGCCGGCGGTCAGCCCCAGCATTTT
TRBJ1-5 | TRBV27 | - | TRBD1 | CASRTGTGGRSNQPQHF | TGTGCCAGCAGGACCGGGACAGGGGGCAGGAGCAATCAGCCCCAGCATTTT
TRBJ2-1 | TRBV11-3 | - | TRBD2 | CASSLGLAGGLNEQFF | TGTGCCAGCAGCTTAGGACTAGCGGGGGGCCTCAATGAGCAGTTCTTC
TRBJ2-3 | TRBV2 | few | TRBD1 | CASSDRQGLISDTQYF | TGTGCCAGCAGTGACAGACAGGGGTTAATTTCAGATACGCAGTATTTT
TRBJ2-3 | TRBV5-1 | - | TRBD2 | CASSLAGGTDTQYF | TGCGCCAGCAGCTTAGCGGGGGGCACAGATACGCAGTATTTT
TRBJ1-1 | TRBV9 | - | TRBD1 | CASSGGQGQGNTEAFF | TGTGCCAGCAGCGGAGGTCAGGGACAGGGGAACACTGAAGCTTTCTTT
TRBJ2-2 | TRBV11-3 | - | TRBD2 | CASSFTSGGAVGELFF | TGTGCCAGCAGCTTTACTAGCGGGGGGGCCGTCGGGGAGCTGTTTTTT
TRBJ1-1 | TRBV7-9 | - | - | CASSRTEAFF | TGTGCCAGCAGTCGTACTGAAGCTTTCTTT
TRBJ1-1 | TRBV27 | - | - | CASSLRSSPATNTEAFF | TGTGCCAGCAGTTTGAGGAGCAGCCCGGCCACAAACACTGAAGCTTTCTTT
TRBJ2-1 | TRBV7-8 | once | TRBD2 | CASSPGTSGEGQYNEQFF | TGTGCCAGCAGCCCAGGGACTAGCGGGGAGGGTCAGTACAATGAGCAGTTCTTC
TRBJ2-7 | TRBV21-1 | - | - | CASSKYALAGAEGEQYF | TGTGCCAGCAGCAAATACGCACTAGCGGGGGCTGAGGGAGAGCAGTACTTC
TRBJ2-4 | TRBV9 | - | - | CASSQGEGAKNIQYF | TGTGCCAGCAGCCAGGGGGAGGGGGCCAAAAACATTCAGTACTTC
TRBJ1-3 | TRBV6-5 | - | TRBD1 | CASRGQGTPGNTIYF | TGTGCCAGCAGGGGACAGGGCACTCCGGGAAACACCATATATTTT
TRBJ2-1 | TRBV7-3 | once | TRBD2 | CASSQPGGYNEQFF | TGTGCCAGCAGCCAACCGGGGGGCTACAATGAGCAGTTCTTC
TRBJ1-1 | TRBV6-5 | - | - | CASIQGLETEAFF | TGTGCCAGCATTCAGGGATTGGAAACTGAAGCTTTCTTT
TRBJ1-1 | TRBV9 | - | TRBD1 | CASSVGQGAQTEAFF | TGTGCCAGCAGCGTAGGACAGGGGGCGCAGACTGAAGCTTTCTTT
TRBJ2-1 | TRBV4-1 | - | - | CASSQVDIISYNEQFF | TGCGCCAGCAGCCAAGTCGACATCATTTCCTACAATGAGCAGTTCTTC
TRBJ2-7 | TRBV7-9 | - | - | CASSPTGSALYEQYF | TGTGCCAGCAGCCCGACAGGAAGCGCGCTTTACGAGCAGTACTTC
TRBJ2-7 | TRBV27 | - | - | CASLGLASPYEQYF | TGTGCCAGCCTGGGGCTAGCTTCACCATACGAGCAGTACTTC
TRBJ2-1 | TRBV5-1 | - | TRBD1 | CASRVSRGNEQFF | TGCGCCAGCAGAGTTAGCAGGGGGAATGAGCAGTTCTTC
TRBJ1-2 | TRBV5-1 | - | - | CASSYENYGYTF | TGCGCCAGCAGCTATGAAAACTATGGCTACACCTTC
TRBJ1-2 | TRBV5-6 | - | TRBD1 | CASSVGTGINYGYTF | TGTGCCAGCAGCGTGGGGACAGGGATTAACTATGGCTACACCTTC
TRBJ1-1 | TRBV12-5 | - | TRBD1 | CASLPGQPNTEAFF | TGTGCTAGTCTACCGGGACAGCCGAACACTGAAGCTTTCTTT
TRBJ1-1 | TRBV29-1 | - | - | CSVGTANTEAFF | TGCAGCGTTGGGACAGCAAACACTGAAGCTTTCTTT
TRBJ1-1 | TRBV2 | - | TRBD1 | CASNRGRTEAFF | TGTGCCAGCAACAGGGGGCGGACTGAAGCTTTCTTT
TRBJ1-5 | TRBV6-2/TRBV6-3 | - | TRBD1 | CASTPGTGSPYNQPQHF | TGTGCCAGCACCCCAGGGACAGGGTCTCCTTACAATCAGCCCCAGCATTTT
TRBJ2-7 | TRBV6-5 | - | - | CASSYGDPPYEQYF | TGTGCCAGCAGTTACGGGGACCCTCCCTACGAGCAGTACTTC
TRBJ2-7 | TRBV27 | - | - | CASSLSPGYEQYF | TGTGCCAGCAGTTTATCGCCCGGCTACGAGCAGTACTTC